This T cell receptor (beta chain) originates from a study of Tregs in tolerant kidney transplant recipients (dated by TCRdb to between 2018 and 2021). About the investigation overall: The study applied TCRbeta sequencing to find donor-specific regulatory T cells before combined kidney and bone marrow transplantation and then followed those same cells after transplant. In 3 healthy controls, several methods of expanding Tregs specific for an allogeneic donor were compared by TCRbeta repertoire sequencing.

For TCRbeta CDR3 sequencing, genomic DNA was extracted from sorted cells using the QIAGEN DNeasy Blood and Tissue Kit. High-throughput TCRbeta CDR3 sequencing was carried out commercially through immunoSEQ, with PCR amplification with bias correction and internal controls included. Under the source paper's analysis protocol: Unique productive TCRbeta sequences were defined by CDR3 nucleotide sequence where primers matched, and otherwise by CDR3 amino acid sequence together with Vbeta and Jbeta genes. To correct for sorting error, sequences found in more than one sorted population at a frequency ratio of 2:1 or less were discarded, and the remaining shared sequences were assigned to the population with the higher frequency. A sequence was defined as donor-reactive if the sequence was expanded at least 5-fold in CFSE-low cells compared with unstimulated cells and had a frequency of at least 0.01% in CFSE-low cells. Repertoire divergence was quantified by Jensen-Shannon divergence calculated from the top 100 TCRbeta sequences ranked by frequency. For samples with multiple sequencing runs, sorting error was corrected in each run separately before the runs were combined. Entries here come from immuneACCESS through TCRdb and include only in-frame sequences with V and J called. Some clones fail to appear in such tables; in the studies checked, an unresolved V gene covers under half of the shortfall, and the cause of the remainder is unknown. D and trimming were read from the DNA, whereas the V and J calls and clone size are those reported in that table. For this sample the table gives under 300,000 clones, of which approximately 83% were detected only once. 0.64% of the sample is taken by the ten largest.

Comment on this clone: This clone's antigen is unknown. No base quality values were provided; no much bigger clone lies one nucleotide off.

Thawed PBMCs were FACS-sorted into unstimulated Tregs (CD4+CD25+CD127-), CD4+ non-Tregs (CD4+CD25-), CD4 cells and CD8 cells. Blood from healthy controls was obtained either as purchased buffy coats or from healthy volunteers. Healthy control blood was separated into PBMCs by Ficoll density gradient and cryopreserved, and patient PBMCs were collected both before and after transplant. Overall study results and their limits: The study was limited by small patient numbers, and the findings need validation in larger populations and under other immunosuppression protocols. The most biologically relevant and donor-specific TCRbeta repertoire appeared to be identified by expanding Tregs with activated donor B cells. Biological reproducibility was not examined directly, but technical replication error appeared to be minimal.

The TCR comes from a human donor in good health. Sample: CD4+ T cells from blood.

The encoded CDR3 is CASSWGLAGRVSYEQYF. The sequenced DNA: TGCGCCAGCAGCTGGGGACTAGCGGGAAGGGTATCCTACGAGCAGTACTTC. The chain is assembled from TRBV5-1 and TRBJ2-7, with TRBD2 matching 13 junction bases. The germline V gene gives CDR1 as SGHRS and CDR2 as YFSETQ. Trimmed from V: 3 bases; trimmed from J: 1 base; junction bases lacking a gene match: 7. From cysteine to phenylalanine, the CDR3 is 17 amino acids long. Left in the record is the CDR3 DNA by itself, 51 bases read in frame from the first base.